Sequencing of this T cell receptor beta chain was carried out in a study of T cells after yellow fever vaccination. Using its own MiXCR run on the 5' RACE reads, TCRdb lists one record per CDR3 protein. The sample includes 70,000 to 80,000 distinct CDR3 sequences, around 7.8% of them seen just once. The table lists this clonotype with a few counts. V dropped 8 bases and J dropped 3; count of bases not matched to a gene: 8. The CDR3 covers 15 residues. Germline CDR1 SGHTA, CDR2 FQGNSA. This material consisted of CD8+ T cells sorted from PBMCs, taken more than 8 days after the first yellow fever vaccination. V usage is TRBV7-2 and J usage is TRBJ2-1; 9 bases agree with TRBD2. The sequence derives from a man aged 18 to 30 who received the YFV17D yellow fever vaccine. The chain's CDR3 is CASSRGGGVYNEQFF. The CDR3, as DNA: TGTGCCAGCTCACGGGGCGGGGGGGTCTACAATGAGCAGTTCTTC.